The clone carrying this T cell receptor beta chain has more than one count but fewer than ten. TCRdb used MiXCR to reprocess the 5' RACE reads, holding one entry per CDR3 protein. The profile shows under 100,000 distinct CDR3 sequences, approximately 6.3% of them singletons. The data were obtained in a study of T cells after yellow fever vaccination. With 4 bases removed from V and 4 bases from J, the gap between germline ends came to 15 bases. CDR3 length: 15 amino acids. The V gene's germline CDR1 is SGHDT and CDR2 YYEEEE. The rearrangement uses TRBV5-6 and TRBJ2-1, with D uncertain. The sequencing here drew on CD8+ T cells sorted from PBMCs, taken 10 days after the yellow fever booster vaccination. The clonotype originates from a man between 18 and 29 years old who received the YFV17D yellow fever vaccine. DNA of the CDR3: TGTGCCAGCAGCCCGGGTTTTGCAACTTACAATGAGCAGTTCTTC. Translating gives CASSPGFATYNEQFF.